The rows below give T cell receptor beta chains drawn from one sample of a study of T cell responses to AZD1222 COVID-19 vaccine. Here immunoSEQ multiplex PCR was the method, and the copy in TCRdb shows in-frame clones only, minus some. The sample has around 180,000 clones; roughly 88% are singletons. This specimen consisted of peripheral blood, obtained on day 0 of AZD1222 vaccination. These TCRs come from an adult in good health. CDR3s include the opening cysteine and the closing phenylalanine or tryptophan. Each record gives: D gene, V gene, J gene, clone size, CDR3 DNA, CDR3 protein. D genes are given only for firm matches. Rows give clone size only sometimes, using once, few, many, or a class for an expanded clone.

>NA|TRBV10-3|TRBJ1-1|NA
TGTGCCATCACATCGAACACTGAAGCTTTCTTT
CAITSNTEAFF
>NA|TRBV5-8|TRBJ2-7|NA
TGTGCCAGCAGCTGGGGTGGAGGGGGCGCCCCCTACGAGCAGTACTTC
CASSWGGGGAPYEQYF
>NA|TRBV19|TRBJ1-4|once
TGTGCCAGTAGTATGTCAAGTGGGGCTAATGAAAAACTGTTTTTT
CASSMSSGANEKLFF
>NA|TRBV27|TRBJ2-7|NA
TGTGCCAGCAGTTTATCTAGGACGGACTACGAGCAGTACTTC
CASSLSRTDYEQYF
>NA|TRBV3-1/TRBV3-2|TRBJ1-1|NA
TGTGCCAGCAGCCTTTTGGGGAGTGAAGCTTTCTTT
CASSLLGSEAFF
>NA|TRBV6-5|TRBJ2-2|once
TGTGCCAGCAGTTACTCCGACAGTACCACCGGGGAGCTGTTTTTT
CASSYSDSTTGELFF
>NA|TRBV12-3/TRBV12-4|TRBJ1-1|NA
TGTGCCAGCAGTTTGGGGAGGAACACTGAAGCTTTCTTT
CASSLGRNTEAFF
>NA|TRBV29-1|TRBJ2-5|once
TGCAGCGTTGCGCCCCTCCGGGAGACCCAGTACTTC
CSVAPLRETQYF
>TRBD1|TRBV4-2|TRBJ2-5|NA
TGTGCCAGCAGCCAAGGCTCGGACAGGGATGAGACCCAGTACTTC
CASSQGSDRDETQYF
>NA|TRBV18|TRBJ2-5|NA
TGTGCCAGCTCACCACTGCCTAGCGCTCAAGAGACCCAGTACTTC
CASSPLPSAQETQYF
>NA|TRBV29-1|TRBJ2-5|NA
TGCAGCGTAGCCCCGTGGCAGGGTGAGACCCAGTACTTC
CSVAPWQGETQYF
>TRBD1|TRBV3-1/TRBV3-2|TRBJ1-4|NA
TGTGCCAGCAGCCAGGGACAGTATGAAAAACTGTTTTTT
CASSQGQYEKLFF
>NA|TRBV4-2|TRBJ1-5|NA
TGTGCCAGCAGCCAGGAAGACATTCCCAATCAGCCCCAGCATTTT
CASSQEDIPNQPQHF
>TRBD2|TRBV10-3|TRBJ2-1|NA
TGTGCCATCGGACTAGCGGGAGGGGATGAGCAGTTCTTC
CAIGLAGGDEQFF
>TRBD2|TRBV6-5|TRBJ2-5|NA
TGTGCCAGCAGTTTTTCGGGACTAACCCAAGAGACCCAGTACTTC
CASSFSGLTQETQYF
>TRBD2|TRBV11-2|TRBJ2-2|once
TGTGCCAGCAGCTTAGGGACTAGCGGGAGGGGCGACACCGGGGAGCTGTTTTTT
CASSLGTSGRGDTGELFF
>TRBD1|TRBV5-1|TRBJ2-5|NA
TGCGCCAGCTCTGGGACAGGGGGCTGGCAAGAGACCCAGTACTTC
CASSGTGGWQETQYF
>NA|TRBV18|TRBJ1-6|NA
TGTGCCAGCTCACGGCTGCAGGGAGGGGGTAATTCACCCCTCCACTTT
CASSRLQGGGNSPLHF
>NA|TRBV28|TRBJ1-2|NA
TGTGCCAGCAGTTATACTAGGGGTGCGGCAGGGGCATTTCGTGGCTACACCTTC
CASSYTRGAAGAFRGYTF
>NA|TRBV18|TRBJ2-7|NA
TGTGCCAGCTCACCCCCAGGGTTGAGCGAGCGCGAGCAGTACTTC
CASSPPGLSEREQYF
>TRBD1|TRBV9|TRBJ2-7|NA
TGTGCCAGCAGCGCTTGGGGACAGTCCAACGAGCAGTACTTC
CASSAWGQSNEQYF
>TRBD2|TRBV3-1/TRBV3-2|TRBJ2-5|NA
TGTGCCAGCAGCCAAGGGGGAGGGGTGGAGACCCAGTACTTC
CASSQGGGVETQYF
>TRBD1|TRBV7-8|TRBJ1-2|NA
TGTGCCAGCAGCTTAGCGCATGGGACAGCCGAAGAGTACACCTTC
CASSLAHGTAEEYTF
>NA|TRBV14|TRBJ1-2|NA
TGTGCCAGCAGCCAAGATAAAAGGTTTAACTATGGCTACACCTTC
CASSQDKRFNYGYTF
>NA|TRBV7-9|TRBJ1-4|once
TGTGCCAGCAGCTTGCCACAGGGTACGTGGGAAAAACTGTTTTTT
CASSLPQGTWEKLFF
>NA|TRBV12-3/TRBV12-4|TRBJ2-2|NA
TGTGCCAGCAGCTGGGACACCGGGGAGCTGTTTTTT
CASSWDTGELFF
>NA|TRBV6-2/TRBV6-3|TRBJ2-6|NA
TGTGCCAGCAGTTACGTTGTTGGTAGCTCTGGGGCCAACGTCCTGACTTTC
CASSYVVGSSGANVLTF
>NA|TRBV16|TRBJ1-1|once
TGTGCCAGCAGCCTTACAGGGTTCCAGGAAGACACTGAAGCTTTCTTT
CASSLTGFQEDTEAFF
>TRBD1|TRBV18|TRBJ1-1|NA
TGTGCCAGCTCACCACGCTCGGACAGGCTGGGAGGGGTGAACACTGAAGCTTTCTTT
CASSPRSDRLGGVNTEAFF
>TRBD1|TRBV12-5|TRBJ2-5|NA
TGTGCTAGTGGCCGGCCTCCGGACAGGCCTACCTTGGGAGAGACCCAGTACTTC
CASGRPPDRPTLGETQYF
>NA|TRBV24-1|TRBJ2-7|NA
TGTGCCACCAGTAAGGGGAAGGGCCACGAGCAGTACTTC
CATSKGKGHEQYF
>TRBD2|TRBV7-6|TRBJ2-3|NA
TGTGCCAGCAGCCCCTGGACTAGCGGGAGTGCAGATACGCAGTATTTT
CASSPWTSGSADTQYF